The next 24 T cell receptor beta chains were all read from a single sample in a study of early T cells in non-severe SARS-CoV-2 infection. TCRdb re-derived calls from the 5' RACE reads in MiXCR, one entry per CDR3 protein. The table includes about 77,000 distinct CDR3 sequences, around 9.9% detected once. Sequencing input: whole blood. The receptor source for this set is an adult who was a healthcare worker with PCR-confirmed SARS-CoV-2 infection or an uninfected control (not recorded which).

The table lists this clonotype with many counts. The CDR3 region has the DNA TGCGCCAGCAGCCAAGAAGTAATCGCAGATACGCAGTATTTT. The encoded protein is CASSQEVIADTQYF. This chain uses TRBV4-1 with TRBJ2-3; the D is unclear. This CDR3 is 14 amino acids long. Deletions cut 0 bases from V and 4 bases from J, with 8 bases between. CDR1 is MGHRA, CDR2 YSYEKL, per germline.

This clonotype occurred many times. The chain recombines TRBV9 with TRBJ1-2; D is perhaps TRBD1 (5 bases). The CDR3 consists of 15 residues. CDR1 is SGDLS and CDR2 is YYNGEE in the germline V gene. V was cut by 2 bases and J by 3 bases, with 14 bases left in between. The CDR3: CASSVSEGNYYGYTF. In DNA form, the CDR3 reads TGTGCCAGCAGCGTCTCAGAGGGGAATTACTATGGCTACACCTTC.

Ten or more counts support this clonotype. This chain connects TRBV9 to TRBJ2-5, with D perhaps matching TRBD2 (6 bases). This CDR3 is built from 14 residues. V was trimmed by 0 bases and J by 10 bases, leaving 16 bases between them. Germline values: CDR1 SGDLS, CDR2 YYNGEE. The CDR3 DNA reads TGTGCCAGCAGCGTAGATGCCCGGAGGGGTGACCAGTACTTC. Its translation is CASSVDARRGDQYF. Supplemented by reference TRBV9 and TRBJ2-5, the full variable domain reads DSGVTQTPKHLITATGQRVTLRCSPRSGDLSVYWYQQSLDQGLQFLIQYYNGEERAKGNILERFSAQQFPDLHSELNLSSLELGDSALYFCASSVDARRGDQYFGPGTRLLVL.

This clonotype was counted a few times. V and J are TRBV28 and TRBJ1-1; D is uncertain. The CDR3 sequence is 12 residues long. Germline loops: CDR1 MDHEN, CDR2 SYDVKM. The V gene lost 5 bases and the J gene lost 5 bases, with 9 bases spanning the gap. Here the CDR3 DNA reads TGTGCCAGCAGTGATCAGGAGACTGAAGCTTTCTTT. This codes for CASSDQETEAFF. The full variable domain, with the rest looked up from reference TRBV28 and TRBJ1-1, is DVKVTQSSRYLVKRTGEKVFLECVQDMDHENMFWYRQDPGLGLRLIYFSYDVKMKEKGDIPEGYSVSREKKERFSLILESASTNQTSMYLCASSDQETEAFFGQGTRLTVV.

This clonotype was counted between two and nine times. This sequence joins TRBV28 and TRBJ2-7, with D possibly being TRBD1 (5 bases). CDR3 length: 12 residues. Trimming left V 5 bases short and J 2 bases short, with 7 bases between. Germline loops: CDR1 MDHEN, CDR2 SYDVKM. CDR3 amino acids: CASSRGPYEQYF. The CDR3 bases are TGTGCCAGCAGTAGGGGCCCCTACGAGCAGTACTTC.

This clonotype was observed many times. CDR3 protein: CAISELEVGTTNEKLFF. The CDR3 nucleotides are TGTGCCATCAGTGAGCTGGAAGTAGGGACCACTAATGAAAAACTGTTTTTT. The gene calls are TRBV10-3 and TRBJ1-4; D may be TRBD1 (5 bases). This CDR3 spans 17 amino acids. CDR1 is ENHRY and CDR2 is SYGVKD in the germline V gene. The V end lost 2 bases, the J end lost 2 bases, and 15 bases lay between the germline ends.

There are a few counts of this clonotype. V usage is TRBV20-1 and J usage is TRBJ2-7, with 7 bases matching TRBD2. The junction had 13 bases not matched to a gene; V was cut back by 7 bases and J by 7 bases. From germline, CDR1 is DFQATT and CDR2 SNEGSKA (reference sequence). This CDR3 has 13 residues. The CDR3 coding sequence is TGCAGTGTTCGTTCCGGGACCGGGGGGGAGCAGTACTTC. Translated: CSVRSGTGGEQYF.

This clonotype occurred a few times. This chain connects TRBV27 to TRBJ1-2; D is unclear. Germline V gives CDR1 MNHEY, CDR2 SMNVEV (reference sequence). The CDR3 has 15 amino acids. V lost 2 bases and J 4 bases, leaving 14 bases between the germline ends. CDR3 sequence: CASSLASTGIYGYTF. The CDR3 coding sequence is TGTGCCAGCAGTTTAGCATCGACTGGCATCTATGGCTACACCTTC.

Many counts were recorded for this clonotype. This chain links TRBV20-1 with TRBJ2-3; possible D gene TRBD2, 5 bases. The germline gives CDR1 DFQATT, CDR2 SNEGSKA (reference sequence). This CDR3 contains 12 residues. V lost 5 bases and J 6 bases, leaving 12 bases between the germline ends. The CDR3 loop reads CSASGNSDTQYF. The CDR3 DNA is TGCAGTGCTTCCGGGAATTCGGATACGCAGTATTTT.

This clonotype has just a few counts. The rearrangement uses TRBV11-2 and TRBJ2-4; D gene uncertain. The germline V gene has CDR1 SGHAT and CDR2 FQNNGV. Trimming shortened V by 1 base and J by 7 bases, and 14 bases separated the two germline ends. The CDR3 loop spans 15 amino acids. CDR3 in DNA: TGTGCCAGCAGCTTAGCCCTCCTGTCTGGGAACATTCAGTACTTC. Residues: CASSLALLSGNIQYF.

This clonotype occurred a few times. The chain employs TRBV7-9 and TRBJ2-7; TRBD1 might be the D (6 bases). Germline V lookup: CDR1 SEHNR, CDR2 FQNEAQ (reference sequence). The CDR3 length is 12 residues. The germline V and J ends were trimmed by 9 bases and 6 bases, with 15 bases remaining between them. The CDR3 protein is CASTQGSGEQYF. CDR3 DNA sequence: TGTGCCAGTACACAGGGATCGGGCGAGCAGTACTTC.

This clonotype was picked up many times. This chain uses TRBV2 with TRBJ2-3; 10 bases agree with TRBD1. V lost 5 bases and J lost 5; bases outside the gene matches: 4. The CDR3 is 14 amino acids. From germline, CDR1 is SNHLY and CDR2 FYNNEI. The DNA of the CDR3 is TGTGCCAGCAGTACAGGGACAGGGGAAGATACGCAGTATTTT. This encodes CASSTGTGEDTQYF.

This clonotype came up a few times. This chain links TRBV5-1 with TRBJ2-1, with D maybe TRBD1 (5 bases). The CDR3 is 14 residues long. Trimming removed 5 bases from V and 8 bases from J, with 17 bases in between. Germline values: CDR1 SGHRS, CDR2 YFSETQ. DNA of the CDR3: TGCGCCAGCAGAGACAGACGGTTCTTGGATGAGCAGTTCTTC. As protein: CASRDRRFLDEQFF.

The rearrangement links TRBV2 to TRBJ1-5; weak D call: TRBD1 (5 bases). Looked up from germline, CDR1 is SNHLY and CDR2 is FYNNEI. This CDR3 is 15 amino acids long. V dropped 7 bases and J dropped 0 bases, with 13 bases sitting between them. CDR3 residues: CASKLAGSSNQPQHF. The DNA for the CDR3 is TGTGCCAGCAAGTTGGCAGGGAGTAGCAATCAGCCCCAGCATTTT.

This clonotype has a count of ten or more. CDR3 sequence (DNA): TGTGCCAGCAGCTTATCCTGGACAGGGAGGGACACCGGGGAGCTGTTTTTT. Translated, it gives CASSLSWTGRDTGELFF. V and J are TRBV7-6 and TRBJ2-2; D might be TRBD1 (8 bases). V gave up 2 bases and J gave up 3 bases, with 16 bases separating them. Germline CDR1 and CDR2: SGHVS and FNYEAQ. The CDR3 spans 17 residues.

This clonotype has just a few counts. This chain links TRBV12-3 or TRBV12-4 with TRBJ1-6, with TRBD1 matching 10 bases. This CDR3 contains 14 residues. J lost 10 bases, V lost 6 bases, and 6 bases had no gene match. CDR3 coding DNA: TGTGCCAGCAGGGCCGGGACAGGGGTATCACCCCTCCACTTT. This sequence encodes CASRAGTGVSPLHF.

This chain joins TRBV4-1 and TRBJ2-7; either TRBD1 or TRBD2 may supply D (5 bases each). The germline gives CDR1 MGHRA, CDR2 YSYEKL. This CDR3 contains 15 residues. Trimming took off 3 bases at V and 0 bases at J, with 12 bases between the two ends. As DNA, the CDR3 is TGCGCCAGCAGCCAGGGGCGGGTTAGCTCCTACGAGCAGTACTTC. Translating it yields CASSQGRVSSYEQYF.

DNA for the CDR3: TGCAGCGTTCGAGTTTCGGGTCCCTACGAGCAGTACTTC. Translated: CSVRVSGPYEQYF. The chain links TRBV29-1 to TRBJ2-7; no definite D call. Per germline, CDR1 SQVTM and CDR2 ANQGSEA. The CDR3 consists of 13 residues. The ends were cut back, 5 bases at V and 2 bases at J, with 13 bases in the middle.

This clonotype has ten or more counts. The chain uses TRBV28 and TRBJ1-2, with no clear D. The germline CDR1 and CDR2 sequences are MDHEN and SYDVKM. V was cut by 5 bases and J by 4 bases, with 17 bases left in between. The length of the CDR3 is 15 residues. The chain's CDR3 is CASSLRLGFGYGYTF. CDR3 sequence (DNA): TGTGCCAGCAGTCTGAGGTTGGGCTTCGGCTATGGCTACACCTTC.

Only a few counts were recorded for this clonotype. V gene TRBV28 combines with J gene TRBJ2-1, with 9 positions matching TRBD2. V lost 3 bases to trimming and J lost 4 bases; unmatched junction nucleotides: 4. Germline V CDR1 and CDR2: MDHEN, SYDVKM. CDR3 length equals 15 residues. For the CDR3, the DNA is TGTGCCAGCAGTTTTCGGACTAGCGCTTACAATGAGCAGTTCTTC. This translates into CASSFRTSAYNEQFF.

Ten or more counts support this clonotype. The chain carries TRBV9 and TRBJ1-4, with D uncertain. The CDR3 loop spans 15 amino acids. Trimming removed 1 base at V and 5 bases at J, with 12 bases between. Germline V gives CDR1 SGDLS, CDR2 YYNGEE. CDR3 nucleotides: TGTGCCAGCAGCGTAAGTGGGCAGAACAATGAAAAACTGTTTTTT. Its translation is CASSVSGQNNEKLFF.

This chain links TRBV6-2 or TRBV6-3 with TRBJ2-2; a weak D match, TRBD1 (6 bases). V lost 5 bases, J lost 6 bases, and 13 bases lay in between. Germline V gives CDR1 MNHEY, CDR2 SVGEGT. The CDR3 contains 14 residues. In DNA form, the CDR3 reads TGTGCCAGCAGTACCCAGACAGGCTCCGGGGAGCTGTTTTTT. It translates to CASSTQTGSGELFF.

This clonotype has at least ten counts. The chain carries TRBV6-1 and TRBJ1-1, with TRBD1 matching 7 bases. V trimming: 7 bases; J trimming: 7 bases; junction bases outside the gene matches: 9. Germline values: CDR1 MNHNS, CDR2 SASEGT. The CDR3 runs 13 residues. The chain's CDR3 is CASKNRGVGEAFF. For the CDR3, the DNA is TGTGCCAGCAAGAACAGGGGAGTAGGTGAAGCTTTCTTT.

This chain joins TRBV15 and TRBJ2-3; no reliable D call. The V gene lost 4 bases and the J gene lost 2 bases, with 13 bases spanning the gap. Germline assignment: CDR1 LNHNV and CDR2 YYDKDF (reference sequence). The CDR3 length is 15 residues. CDR3 protein: CATSISSILTDTQYF. In DNA, the CDR3 is TGTGCCACCAGCATCTCATCGATACTCACAGATACGCAGTATTTT.